These 2 T cell receptor beta chains originate from one sample sequenced in a study of blood T cell repertoires in COVID-19. The method was immunoSEQ multiplex PCR; TCRdb's version includes in-frame clones alone and lacks a portion of them. The table includes 66,000 or so clones, more than 70% detected once. Specimen: peripheral blood. The receptors here all came from a man aged 50 to 59 with active COVID-19.

The V call is TRBV5-1, the J call TRBJ2-3, with 14 bases fitting TRBD2. Germline values: CDR1 SGHRS, CDR2 YFSETQ. With 4 bases clipped from V and 5 bases from J, the junction kept 6 bases outside the gene matches. CDR3 length: 16 residues. The CDR3 is CASSQGLAGVRDTQYF. The CDR3 DNA follows: TGCGCCAGCAGCCAGGGACTAGCGGGGGTCCGAGATACGCAGTATTTT.

The chain uses TRBV5-1 and TRBJ1-1; perhaps TRBD1 as D (6 bases). Trimming took off 5 bases at V and 1 base at J, with 9 bases between the two ends. Per germline, CDR1 SGHRS and CDR2 YFSETQ. This CDR3 contains 13 residues. This CDR3 is CASRTGPNTEAFF. DNA of the CDR3: TGCGCCAGCAGAACAGGGCCGAACACTGAAGCTTTCTTT.